The 27 T cell receptor beta chains below all came from one sample that was sequenced in a study of cytomegalovirus exposure and HLA in healthy donors. Primers: 60 Vbeta forward and 13 Jbeta reverse. Some clones are missing from TCRdb's copy, which holds only in-frame ones; the method was immunoSEQ multiplex PCR. The table has about 150,000 clones, about three quarters seen once. The sample taken for sequencing was PBMCs. The source is a man aged 35-49 years in good health and CMV-seropositive.

This clone was seen once. J is TRBJ2-1 and V is TRBV6-6, with TRBD1 identical over 9 bases. This CDR3 region has 14 residues. Germline V CDR1 and CDR2: MNHNY, SVGAGI (reference sequence). The trim removed 5 bases at V and 7 bases at J, leaving 6 bases unmatched. The CDR3 nucleotides are TGTGCCAGCAGTCACGACAGGGGGGGTAATGAGCAGTTCTTC. Its translation is CASSHDRGGNEQFF.

The J gene is TRBJ2-3, the V gene TRBV18; D is undetermined. In germline, CDR1 is KGHSH, CDR2 LQKENI. This CDR3 spans 13 amino acids. V was clipped by 0 bases and J by 12 bases, with 13 bases between them. CDR3 bases: TGTGCCAGCTCACCACCCTCTAGTCAGAGACAGTATTTT. Encoded protein: CASSPPSSQRQYF.

V is TRBV29-1 and J is TRBJ2-5; TRBD2 is a possible D gene (6 bases). The DNA matches TRBJ2-7 better at its end, which makes the J call doubtful. The V gene's germline CDR1 is SQVTM and CDR2 ANQGSEA. This CDR3 is 13 amino acids long. This CDR3 is CSVEGVADYEQYF. The CDR3 DNA is TGCAGCGTTGAAGGTGTAGCGGACTACGAGCAGTACTTC.

The V and J genes are TRBV5-1 and TRBJ1-1; maybe TRBD1 (6 bases). The CDR3 covers 14 residues. Looked up from germline, CDR1 is SGHRS and CDR2 is YFSETQ. Deletions cut 4 bases from V and 0 bases from J, with 10 bases between. The CDR3 reads CASSATGMNTEAFF. The CDR3 coding sequence is TGCGCCAGCAGCGCCACAGGGATGAACACTGAAGCTTTCTTT.

The J gene is TRBJ2-3, the V gene TRBV28, with no clear D. The CDR3 has 13 amino acids. Trimming left V 3 bases short and J 4 bases short, with 8 bases between. CDR1 MDHEN and CDR2 SYDVKM come from the germline V gene. The chain's CDR3 is CASSLLNADTQYF. CDR3 DNA sequence: TGTGCCAGCAGTTTGTTAAATGCAGATACGCAGTATTTT.

This chain joins TRBV28 and TRBJ2-4; 9 bases are shared with TRBD2. Germline CDR1 reads MDHEN; CDR2 reads SYDVKM. The V and J ends lost 7 bases and 6 bases, in that order; junction bases with no gene match: 13. CDR3 length equals 16 residues. The CDR3 region has the DNA TGTGCCAGCAACCCAGCGGGAGGCCGCGACTCAAACATTCAGTACTTC. This translates into CASNPAGGRDSNIQYF.

This chain links TRBV18 with TRBJ1-1; tentative D call: TRBD1 (6 bases). Germline CDR1 is KGHSH and CDR2 is LQKENI. This CDR3 is 16 amino acids long. Trimming removed 2 bases from V and 0 bases from J, with 13 bases in between. CDR3 in DNA: TGTGCCAGCTCACCAGGGGGGGCGCGAATGAACACTGAAGCTTTCTTT. Its translation is CASSPGGARMNTEAFF. The full variable domain, completed using reference TRBV18 and TRBJ1-1, is NAGVMQNPRHLVRRRGQEARLRCSPMKGHSHVYWYRQLPEEGLKFMVYLQKENIIDESGMPKERFSAEFPKEGPSILRIQQVVRGDSAAYFCASSPGGARMNTEAFFGQGTRLTVV.

The J gene is TRBJ2-1, the V gene TRBV28, with D possibly TRBD2 on 5 matching bases. Between the trimmed V and J ends, which lost 6 bases and 1 base, there was a span of 13 bases. From germline, CDR1 is MDHEN and CDR2 SYDVKM. CDR3 size: 15 residues. This chain's CDR3 is CASRNLATSYNEQFF. For the CDR3, the DNA is TGTGCCAGCAGAAACTTAGCGACGTCCTACAATGAGCAGTTCTTC.

There are a few counts of this clone. The chain links TRBV6-5 to TRBJ1-1; D uncertain. V dropped 7 bases and J dropped 2 bases, with 14 bases sitting between them. The germline V gene has CDR1 MNHEY and CDR2 SVGAGI. The CDR3 loop spans 14 amino acids. The CDR3 reads CASIPAGFNTEAFF. The DNA for the CDR3 is TGTGCCAGCATACCGGCAGGATTCAACACTGAAGCTTTCTTT.

This sequence joins TRBV5-1 and TRBJ2-3; D might be TRBD1 (6 bases). V was cut by 2 bases and J by 2 bases, with 9 bases left in between. CDR3 length: 14 residues. CDR1 is SGHRS and CDR2 is YFSETQ in the germline V gene. As DNA, the CDR3 is TGCGCCAGCAGCTTTTCAGGGGACACAGATACGCAGTATTTT. The encoded protein is CASSFSGDTDTQYF.

This chain uses TRBV5-6 with TRBJ1-5, with a weak D call TRBD1 (5 bases). CDR1 is SGHDT, CDR2 YYEEEE, per germline. CDR3 length equals 15 residues. V lost 1 base and J lost 2, with 10 bases in between. DNA of the CDR3: TGTGCCAGCAGCTTGTGGTCGGGGGGCAATCAGCCCCAGCATTTT. Amino acid sequence: CASSLWSGGNQPQHF. Full variable domain (missing parts from reference TRBV5-6 and TRBJ1-5): DAGVTQSPTHLIKTRGQQVTLRCSPKSGHDTVSWYQQALGQGPQFIFQYYEEEERQRGNFPDRFSGHQFPNYSSELNVNALLLGDSALYLCASSLWSGGNQPQHFGDGTRLSIL.

This chain uses TRBV18 with TRBJ2-7; the D is unclear. Looked up from germline, CDR1 is KGHSH and CDR2 is LQKENI. The CDR3 covers 12 residues. The V gene lost 4 bases and the J gene lost 5 bases, with 9 bases spanning the gap. As DNA, the CDR3 is TGTGCCAGCTCACGGGCCCAGGACGAGCAGTACTTC. It is translated as CASSRAQDEQYF.

V is TRBV19 and J is TRBJ2-7; TRBD2 aligns across 7 bases. This CDR3 is built from 15 residues. Germline trimming cut 1 base from V and 1 base from J; bases unmatched to any gene: 4. CDR1 LNHDA and CDR2 SQIVND come from the germline V gene (reference sequence). In DNA, the CDR3 is TGTGCCAGTAGTATAGGCGGGGGACCTTCCTACGAGCAGTACTTC. It specifies CASSIGGGPSYEQYF.

The table lists this clone with a few counts. DNA for the CDR3: TGTGCCAGCAGCTTTATAAGCACAGATACGCAGTATTTT. It yields the protein CASSFISTDTQYF. V is TRBV11-1 and J is TRBJ2-3; D not resolved. The V and J ends lost 3 bases and 0 bases respectively, with 4 bases between them. This CDR3 contains 13 residues. Germline assignment: CDR1 SGHAT and CDR2 FQDESV (reference sequence).

The rearrangement uses TRBV25-1 and TRBJ1-2; TRBD1 might be the D (6 bases). CDR3 length: 14 residues. Trimming removed 2 bases from V and 2 bases from J, with 9 bases in between. Looked up from germline, CDR1 is MGHDK and CDR2 is SYGVNS. CDR3 region: CASSEHQGNYGYTF. For the CDR3, the DNA is TGTGCCAGCAGTGAACATCAGGGGAACTATGGCTACACCTTC.

The chain has TRBV4-3 and TRBJ2-6, with D unresolved. Per the germline V gene, CDR1 is LGHNA and CDR2 is YSLEER. V gave up 4 bases and J gave up 3 bases, with 4 bases separating them. The CDR3 length is 13 residues. The chain's CDR3 is CASSLIGANVLTF. Here the CDR3 DNA reads TGCGCCAGCAGCCTCATTGGGGCCAACGTCCTGACTTTC.

V is TRBV18 and J is TRBJ1-5; 7 bases are shared with TRBD1. Per germline, CDR1 KGHSH and CDR2 LQKENI. The CDR3 extends over 14 amino acids. V trimming: 3 bases; J trimming: 9 bases; junction bases outside the gene matches: 8. The CDR3 is CASSPGQSTGPQHF. CDR3 coding DNA: TGTGCCAGCTCACCGGGACAGTCGACTGGGCCCCAGCATTTT.

This chain joins TRBV11-2 and TRBJ2-5, with D maybe TRBD2 (5 bases). Per germline, CDR1 SGHAT and CDR2 FQNNGV. The CDR3 totals 13 residues. The V end lost 3 bases, the J end lost 5 bases, and 10 bases lay between the germline ends. The CDR3 spells CASSFHERETQYF. Here the CDR3 DNA reads TGTGCCAGCAGCTTTCATGAGCGGGAGACCCAGTACTTC.

This clone was observed a handful of times. The rearrangement links TRBV5-4 to TRBJ1-2, with a weak D call TRBD1 (5 bases). Germline values: CDR1 SGHNT, CDR2 YYREEE (reference sequence). The CDR3 has 13 residues. V was cut by 0 bases and J by 3 bases, with 6 bases left in between. DNA for the CDR3: TGTGCCAGCAGCTTGGTGACAGACTATGGCTACACCTTC. Its translation: CASSLVTDYGYTF.

The gene calls are TRBV30 and TRBJ1-4; D perhaps matches TRBD1 (5 bases). CDR3 length equals 16 residues. Germline V gene data show CDR1 as GTSNPN and CDR2 as SVGIG (reference sequence). Trimming stripped 0 bases from V and 3 bases from J, with 14 bases between. CDR3 bases: TGTGCCTGGAGTGTATTCAGGGAGGGAGCTAATGAAAAACTGTTTTTT. This translates into CAWSVFREGANEKLFF.

The chain couples TRBV7-6 to TRBJ2-2; 8 bases align to TRBD1. The J segment lost 1 base and the V segment lost 5 bases, leaving 6 bases of the junction unmatched. CDR1 is SGHVS and CDR2 is FNYEAQ in the germline V gene. The CDR3 covers 16 residues. CDR3 loop: CASSPRQGKNTGELFF. The CDR3 bases are TGTGCCAGCAGCCCCAGACAGGGGAAGAACACCGGGGAGCTGTTTTTT.

The chain links TRBV10-3 to TRBJ2-5; a weak D match, TRBD2 (5 bases). Germline V lookup: CDR1 ENHRY, CDR2 SYGVKD. The CDR3 covers 13 residues. V dropped 5 bases and J dropped 5 bases, with 12 bases sitting between them. CDR3 bases: TGTGCCATCAGTCCCTCCGGGGTGGAGACCCAGTACTTC. Encoded protein: CAISPSGVETQYF.

The count of this clone is one. This sequence joins TRBV6-5 and TRBJ2-7; 12 nucleotides line up with TRBD2. The V and J ends lost 6 bases and 4 bases, in that order; junction bases with no gene match: 7. The germline V gene encodes CDR1 MNHEY and CDR2 SVGAGI. The CDR3 is made up of 15 amino acids. DNA of the CDR3: TGTGCCAGCAGCCCGACTAGCGGGAGAGGGTACGAGCAGTACTTC. Encoded protein: CASSPTSGRGYEQYF.

V is TRBV4-2 and J is TRBJ2-2; 14 bases are shared with TRBD2. Germline loops: CDR1 LGHNA, CDR2 YNFKEQ. The length of the CDR3 is 17 residues. V lost 1 base to trimming and J lost 6 bases; unmatched junction nucleotides: 4. The DNA of the CDR3 is TGTGCCAGCAGCCAAGGGACGGGACTAGCGGGAGCCGGGGAGCTGTTTTTT. It is translated as CASSQGTGLAGAGELFF.

The chain is built from TRBV6-1 and TRBJ1-1, with 7 bases lining up with TRBD1. Germline lookup yields CDR1 MNHNS and CDR2 SASEGT. Trimming removed 10 bases from V and 10 bases from J; junction bases left unmatched: 18. The CDR3 is made up of 14 amino acids. The CDR3 DNA reads as TGTGCCACCCCTCCCCCCCGGAGGAGACAGGGAGCTTTCTTT. It yields the protein CATPPPRRRQGAFF.

The chain has TRBV9 and TRBJ2-1; TRBD2 might be the D (5 bases). CDR1 is SGDLS and CDR2 is YYNGEE in the germline V gene. Trimming shortened V by 3 bases and J by 9 bases, and 22 bases separated the two germline ends. The CDR3 consists of 16 residues. The DNA for the CDR3 is TGTGCCAGCAGCGACCAATCGGGTCGCCTCGGAGGTGAGCAGTTCTTC. It is translated as CASSDQSGRLGGEQFF.

J is TRBJ2-1 and V is TRBV2, with 12 bases lining up with TRBD1. This CDR3 has 16 amino acids. The germline V gene encodes CDR1 SNHLY and CDR2 FYNNEI. The J segment lost 7 bases and the V segment lost 8 bases, leaving 12 bases of the junction unmatched. This chain's CDR3 is CASGFPGQGARNEQFF. CDR3 coding DNA: TGTGCCAGCGGATTCCCGGGACAGGGGGCGCGGAATGAGCAGTTCTTC.